A single T cell receptor beta chain is shown here with its context. The record originates from a study of blood T cell repertoires in COVID-19. This CDR3 is built from 12 residues. Germline assignment: CDR1 SEHNR and CDR2 FQNEAQ (reference sequence). With 1 base removed from V and 5 bases from J, the gap between germline ends came to 3 bases. Data came from immunoSEQ multiplex PCR; TCRdb stores just in-frame clones and leaves some out. The sample yields approximately 130,000 clones, around four fifths seen once. Sequenced material: PBMCs or T cells enriched from blood (not recorded which). The chain combines TRBV7-9 with TRBJ1-5, with D unclear. This TCR was recovered from a man aged 30-40 years who had recovered from COVID-19. CDR3 nucleotide sequence: TGTGCCAGCAGCTTAGTAGATCAGCCCCAGCATTTT. This gives the protein CASSLVDQPQHF.